This T cell receptor (beta chain) was identified during a study of regulatory T cells in long-lasting Graves disease. General study results and limits: Those with persistent disease had in common more public clonotypes (fewer than 3,000) than new patients (roughly 970).

The sample holds many counts of this clonotype. Antigen: not known. CDR1 and CDR2 from the germline V gene are GTSNPN and SVGIG (reference sequence). The V and J ends lost 3 bases and 9 bases, in that order; junction bases with no gene match: 3. The CDR3 extends over 11 amino acids. Arm-PCR of CDR3 regions with iRepertoire HTBI primers generated TCR beta libraries. TCRdb reanalysed the multiplex PCR reads using MiXCR and keeps one entry per CDR3 protein. The sample includes about 470,000 distinct CDR3 sequences, less than 25% of them seen just once. Time point reported: persistent/refractory GD, antithyroid drugs over 5 years with positive TRAb. The TCR library was prepared using RNA isolated from PBMCs.

V and J are TRBV30 and TRBJ2-7; 9 bases fit TRBD1. The receptor was isolated from a female donor with Graves disease. This specimen was peripheral blood mononuclear cells (PBMCs), taken when the disease was refractory, from a patient treated with antithyroid drugs. CDR3 protein: CAWSTGGLQYF. CDR3 in DNA: TGTGCCTGGAGCACAGGGGGCCTGCAGTACTTC.